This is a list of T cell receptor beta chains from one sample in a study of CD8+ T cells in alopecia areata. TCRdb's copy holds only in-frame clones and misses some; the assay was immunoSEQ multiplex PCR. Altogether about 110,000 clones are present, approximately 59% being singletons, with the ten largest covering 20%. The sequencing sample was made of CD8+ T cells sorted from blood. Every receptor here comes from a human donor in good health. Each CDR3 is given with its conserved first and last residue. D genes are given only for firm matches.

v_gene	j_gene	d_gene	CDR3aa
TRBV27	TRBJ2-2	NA	CASKEEYPGAGELFF
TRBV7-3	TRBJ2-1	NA	CASSLFGGSYNEQFF
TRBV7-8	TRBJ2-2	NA	CASSLSPQSLGTGELFF
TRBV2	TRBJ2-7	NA	CASSDSEQYF
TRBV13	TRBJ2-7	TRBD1	CASSSAGGQGAPYEQYF
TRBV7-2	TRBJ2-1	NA	CASSLGVSDEQFF
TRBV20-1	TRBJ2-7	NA	CSASLGYEQYF
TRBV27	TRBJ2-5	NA	CASSLGGGGQETQYF
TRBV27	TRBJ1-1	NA	CAFIKGQLNTEAFF
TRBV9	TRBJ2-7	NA	CASSGPRGPYEQYF
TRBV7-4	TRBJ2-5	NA	CASSIQGPLQETQYF
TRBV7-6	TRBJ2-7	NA	CASSPGPVLYEQYF
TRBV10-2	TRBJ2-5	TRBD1	CASSEGTGGETQYF
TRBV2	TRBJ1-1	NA	CASSEVRTEAFF
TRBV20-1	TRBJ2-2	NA	CSAFFLGELFF
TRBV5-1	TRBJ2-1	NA	CASSFEGNEQFF
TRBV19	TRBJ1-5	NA	CASSSQGFDQPQHF
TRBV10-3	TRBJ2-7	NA	CAISDRKTTSSYEQYF
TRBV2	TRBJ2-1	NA	CASSERGAMRNEQFF
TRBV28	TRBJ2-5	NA	CASSLPGWETQYF
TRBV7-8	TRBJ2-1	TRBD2	CASNQLAGRLREQFF
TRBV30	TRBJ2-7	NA	CAWSVQGRFHEQYF
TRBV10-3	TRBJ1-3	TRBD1	CAISEAGGTGNTIYF
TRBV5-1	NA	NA	CASSLSKGYNEQFF
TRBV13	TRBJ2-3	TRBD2	CASSSDLAGGQKRTQYF
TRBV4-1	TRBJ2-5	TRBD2	CASSHLTRGRVTQYF
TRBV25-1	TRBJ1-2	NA	CASSESEEGGDYGYTF
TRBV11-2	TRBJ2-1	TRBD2	CASSLTSGGYNEQFF
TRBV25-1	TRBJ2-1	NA	CASSGPGNEQFF
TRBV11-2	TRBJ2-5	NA	CASSPSEETQYF
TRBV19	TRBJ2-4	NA	CASSIDVKNIQYF
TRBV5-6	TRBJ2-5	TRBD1	CASSAGTGRETQYF
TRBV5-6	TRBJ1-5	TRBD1	CASSSHPGGEWHF
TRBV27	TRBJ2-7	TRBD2	CASSLIAGFLSEQYF
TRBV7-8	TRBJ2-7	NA	CASSLNLGRVDEQYF
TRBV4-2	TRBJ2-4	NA	CASSQWLLAKNIQYF
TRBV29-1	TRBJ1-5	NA	CSVEPGNNQPQHF
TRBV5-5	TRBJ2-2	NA	CASLGPNTGELFF
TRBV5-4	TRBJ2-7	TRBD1	CASSRDRIFDEQYF
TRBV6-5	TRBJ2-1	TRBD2	CASRLADNEQFF
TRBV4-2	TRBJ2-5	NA	CASSQDPSTNRGTQYF
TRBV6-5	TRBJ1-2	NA	CASSYLRGGRDGYTF
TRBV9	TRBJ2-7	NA	CASSARPCEQYF
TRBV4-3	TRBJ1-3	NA	CASSQESSSGNTIYF
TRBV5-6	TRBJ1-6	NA	CASSFLNSPLHF
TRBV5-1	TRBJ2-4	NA	CASSQPGDIQYF
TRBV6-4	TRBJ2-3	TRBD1	CASTKGQKGDTQYF
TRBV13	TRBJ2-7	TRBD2	CASSLRTSSYEQYF
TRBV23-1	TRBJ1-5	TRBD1	CASSQGNDRGDNQPQHF
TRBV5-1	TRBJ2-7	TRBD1	CASSATGGVTYEQYF
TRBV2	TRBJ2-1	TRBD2	CASSRGGPYNEQFF
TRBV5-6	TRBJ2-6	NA	CASSIPRAGANVLTF
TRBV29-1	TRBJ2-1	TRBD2	CSVGTLKWRGAADEQFF
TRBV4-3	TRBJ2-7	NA	CASSQVVAPWTSYEQYF
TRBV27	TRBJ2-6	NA	CASSPRQETYSGANVLTF
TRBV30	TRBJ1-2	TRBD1	CAWSAGQGANYGYTF